The present TCR beta chain was sequenced within a study of blood T cell repertoires in COVID-19. Libraries were prepared by immunoSEQ multiplex PCR; TCRdb keeps only in-frame clonotypes and omits some of them. This table holds a few hundred thousand clones, more than 70% found once. V was pared by 2 bases and J by 1 base, with 8 bases between. CDR3 length: 14 amino acids. CDR1 MDHEN and CDR2 SYDVKM come from the germline V gene. The sample taken for sequencing was peripheral blood. The chain links TRBV28 to TRBJ1-1; D perhaps matches TRBD1 (5 bases). This TCR was recovered from a young woman with acute or convalescent COVID-19. CDR3 in amino acids: CASSLVGQNTEAFF. As DNA, the CDR3 is TGTGCCAGCAGTTTAGTTGGACAGAACACTGAAGCTTTCTTT.